This T cell receptor beta chain derives from a study of T cell changes during pregnancy in multiple sclerosis. The table came from immunoSEQ multiplex PCR; TCRdb's copy has only in-frame clones and leaves some out. The data hold about 40,000 clones, with 75% to 95% observed a single time. Germline lookup yields CDR1 SGHAT and CDR2 FQNNGV. V was clipped by 3 bases and J by 2 bases; unmatched bases: 4. This CDR3 is built from 15 residues. The sequence was collected from a female donor with multiple sclerosis, enrolled in a pregnancy study. The chain is built from TRBV11-2 and TRBJ1-2; 9 bases fit TRBD1. Material: CD8+ T cells from peripheral blood mononuclear cells, obtained before pregnancy. CDR3 nucleotides: TGTGCCAGCAGCTTGCCGGGGACAGGGAACTATGGCTACACCTTC. Amino acid sequence: CASSLPGTGNYGYTF.